The clone carrying this TCR beta chain was observed at least ten times. Its antigen is undetermined. With template switching, a universal primer site was added, and the cDNA carried unique molecular identifiers. One entry per CDR3 protein results from TCRdb running MiXCR on the 5' RACE reads. The sample includes approximately 140,000 distinct CDR3 sequences, around 3.6% of them seen just once. These data come from a study of identical twins. The germline V gene has CDR1 SGHRS and CDR2 YFSETQ. Between the trimmed V and J ends, which lost 0 bases and 7 bases, there was a span of 5 bases. The CDR3 has 11 residues. In every case, the donor was a healthy Caucasian. Study-level results: Twins' excess sharing was less marked for out-of-frame beta sequences. A partial confounding effect on zero-insertion analyses could come from invariant MAIT and iNKT cells.

This clonotype originated in a man aged 18 to 29 in good health. The chain recombines TRBV5-1 with TRBJ2-7; D unresolved. The sequencing input was memory T cells sorted from blood. In DNA form, the CDR3 reads TGCGCCAGCAGCTTGGAAGGGGAGCAGTACTTC. Translated: CASSLEGEQYF.